Here is one T cell receptor (beta chain) with its context. The antigen it recognizes is unknown. No base-level quality is on record; no much larger clone is a single base apart. The immunoSEQ Assay, a bias-controlled multiplex PCR, was used to amplify TCRbeta CDR3 regions from genomic DNA. On the authors' methods: Within the assay, amplification of reference gene primers was used to estimate how many nucleated cells each sample contained. To quantify the absolute abundance of each unique TCRbeta CDR3 rearrangement, sequence reads were collapsed and filtered. For each sample, productive Simpson clonality was calculated as the square root of Simpson's diversity index across productive rearrangements. TCRdb's version of the immuneACCESS table is confined to in-frame rearrangements and falls short of the full clone set. An unresolved V gene accounts for under half of the shortfall where checked; the remainder is of unknown origin. The V and J calls and clone size were taken over from that table, and D and trimming were inferred from the DNA. This sample has 300,000 to 350,000 clones in its table, and roughly 90% of those were observed once. The ten largest clones capture roughly 2% of the sample.

The collaborating institutions used their own protocols to collect whole blood in K2EDTA tubes. For TCRbeta analysis, collaborators shipped samples as frozen whole blood, isolated PBMCs, or DNA extracted from either of those sample types. This entry belongs to a study of blood T cell repertoires in COVID-19 (dated by TCRdb to 2020 to 2022). Background for the entire study: Samples covering the acute and convalescent phases of COVID-19 were provided by collaborators in the United States, Italy and Spain. The prospective study material was composed of cDNA or gDNA derived from T cells, B-cell-depleted T cells, or PBMCs. The dataset comprised deeply sampled blood TCRbeta repertoires from subjects exposed to, actively infected with, or recovered from COVID-19. The repertoires were made available in a free public database intended to serve as a resource for research on the immune response to SARS-CoV-2. Samples were obtained from the ongoing ImmuneRACE study (first 160 participants) and from some 1,300 subjects provided by 6 global collaborators. A de-identified subject ID, COVID-19 status, age in years and sex were almost always included in the sample metadata. Where available, HLA class I and class II types were obtained from metadata supplied by the sample provider rather than from assay-based typing. The paper's findings and limits, for the study overall: How much clinical and demographic metadata was included differed by source and by participant, and the metadata was provided uncurated.

Material for sequencing was peripheral blood. The source of this sequence is a man younger than 35 with active or convalescent COVID-19.

The DNA is as follows: TGTGCCAGCTCACCAAGTTCGGGTCTGAGAGACACTGAAGCTTTCTTT. It codes for CASSPSSGLRDTEAFF. The rearranged chain carries TRBV18 and TRBJ1-1, with no reliable assignment of the D segment. Taken from the germline V gene, the CDR1 and CDR2 loops are KGHSH and LQKENI. Relative to germline, V is 2 bases shorter and J is 3 bases shorter, with 16 bases between their ends. Counted from cysteine to phenylalanine, this CDR3 has 16 amino acids. Kept here is only the CDR3 DNA, which spans 48 bases and is read in frame from base 1.